Detailed here is one T cell receptor beta chain. Germline loops: CDR1 SGHDN, CDR2 FVKESK. This CDR3 spans 15 amino acids. V lost 3 bases and J 0 bases, leaving 11 bases between the germline ends. These data belong to a study of blood T cell repertoires in COVID-19. Background on the study: The United States, Italy and Spain provided the acute and convalescent COVID-19 samples.

As originally analysed: The assay estimated nucleated cells by amplifying reference gene primers. Libraries were prepared by immunoSEQ multiplex PCR; TCRdb keeps only in-frame clonotypes and omits some of them. V and J calls and clone size follow that table, whereas D and trimming were derived from the DNA. The data show under 95,000 clones, with 87% seen just once and 4.5% to 6% held by the top ten. The material sequenced was peripheral blood. The source is an elderly woman with acute or convalescent COVID-19. The V gene is TRBV14, the J gene TRBJ1-1; no clear D gene. The CDR3 sequence: CASSHKLIMNTEAFF. The CDR3 DNA reads TGTGCCAGCAGCCATAAACTAATAATGAACACTGAAGCTTTCTTT.